These 6 T cell receptor beta chains were all obtained from the same sample, sequenced in a study of cytomegalovirus exposure and HLA in healthy donors. PCR primers comprised 60 Vbeta and 13 Jbeta primers. The data were produced by immunoSEQ multiplex PCR, yet TCRdb's version contains in-frame clones alone and is incomplete. The data show approximately 92,000 clones, around 70% seen once. The sample comprised PBMCs. The receptors come from a man aged 60-69 years in good health and CMV-seronegative.

The chain is built from TRBV19 and TRBJ1-5, with 10 bases identical to TRBD1. V shed 5 bases and J 7 bases; nucleotides not matched to a gene: 14. This CDR3 region has 17 residues. CDR1 and CDR2 from the germline V gene are LNHDA and SQIVND (reference sequence). In DNA, the CDR3 is TGTGCCAGTAGTGCGGCACGGGGGACAGGGGCTGGACAGCCCCAGCATTTT. This gives the protein CASSAARGTGAGQPQHF.

The rearrangement uses TRBV5-1 and TRBJ2-3; possibly TRBD2 for D (6 bases). With 0 bases removed from V and 1 base from J, the gap between germline ends came to 12 bases. The germline gives CDR1 SGHRS, CDR2 YFSETQ. The CDR3 covers 16 residues. CDR3 coding DNA: TGCGCCAGCAGCTTGGGGGGTAGCGGACGCACAGATACGCAGTATTTT. It codes for CASSLGGSGRTDTQYF. The whole variable domain, remainder taken from reference TRBV5-1 and TRBJ2-3, is KAGVTQTPRYLIKTRGQQVTLSCSPISGHRSVSWYQQTPGQGLQFLFEYFSETQRNKGNFPGRFSGRQFSNSRSEMNVSTLELGDSALYLCASSLGGSGRTDTQYFGPGTRLTVL.

A word on this clone: Compared with germline, one end of the junction differs, possibly owing to a read error. The CDR3 is CASRQALAWIF. DNA for the CDR3: TGTGCCAGTCGACAGGCCCTTGCGTGGATCTTT. V and J are TRBV27 and TRBJ1-1, with a weak D call TRBD1 (6 bases). From germline, CDR1 is MNHEY and CDR2 SMNVEV (reference sequence). The CDR3 is 11 residues long.

V gene TRBV7-2 combines with J gene TRBJ1-1; 12 bases align to TRBD1. The germline gives CDR1 SGHTA, CDR2 FQGNSA. This CDR3 region has 15 residues. Unmatched junction bases numbered 4, after V lost 2 bases and J lost 6 bases. As DNA, the CDR3 is TGTGCCAGCAGCTTACTGGGACAGGGGGCTTCTGAAGCTTTCTTT. It encodes CASSLLGQGASEAFF.

The V and J genes are TRBV6-5 and TRBJ1-6; 9 bases map to TRBD1. V shed 4 bases and J 5 bases; nucleotides not matched to a gene: 6. The CDR3 is made up of 16 amino acids. In germline, CDR1 is MNHEY, CDR2 SVGAGI. As DNA, the CDR3 is TGTGCCAGCAGTTCAACAGGGGGCCTAAATAATTCACCCCTCCACTTT. Encoded protein: CASSSTGGLNNSPLHF.

This chain uses TRBV28 with TRBJ2-7; TRBD2 aligns across 10 bases. Germline V gives CDR1 MDHEN, CDR2 SYDVKM. V gave up 5 bases and J gave up 3 bases; unmatched junction bases: 7. The CDR3 spans 15 residues. CDR3 sequence reads: CASSRLAGDFYEQYF. The CDR3 DNA follows: TGTGCCAGCAGTCGGCTAGCGGGAGATTTCTACGAGCAGTACTTC.